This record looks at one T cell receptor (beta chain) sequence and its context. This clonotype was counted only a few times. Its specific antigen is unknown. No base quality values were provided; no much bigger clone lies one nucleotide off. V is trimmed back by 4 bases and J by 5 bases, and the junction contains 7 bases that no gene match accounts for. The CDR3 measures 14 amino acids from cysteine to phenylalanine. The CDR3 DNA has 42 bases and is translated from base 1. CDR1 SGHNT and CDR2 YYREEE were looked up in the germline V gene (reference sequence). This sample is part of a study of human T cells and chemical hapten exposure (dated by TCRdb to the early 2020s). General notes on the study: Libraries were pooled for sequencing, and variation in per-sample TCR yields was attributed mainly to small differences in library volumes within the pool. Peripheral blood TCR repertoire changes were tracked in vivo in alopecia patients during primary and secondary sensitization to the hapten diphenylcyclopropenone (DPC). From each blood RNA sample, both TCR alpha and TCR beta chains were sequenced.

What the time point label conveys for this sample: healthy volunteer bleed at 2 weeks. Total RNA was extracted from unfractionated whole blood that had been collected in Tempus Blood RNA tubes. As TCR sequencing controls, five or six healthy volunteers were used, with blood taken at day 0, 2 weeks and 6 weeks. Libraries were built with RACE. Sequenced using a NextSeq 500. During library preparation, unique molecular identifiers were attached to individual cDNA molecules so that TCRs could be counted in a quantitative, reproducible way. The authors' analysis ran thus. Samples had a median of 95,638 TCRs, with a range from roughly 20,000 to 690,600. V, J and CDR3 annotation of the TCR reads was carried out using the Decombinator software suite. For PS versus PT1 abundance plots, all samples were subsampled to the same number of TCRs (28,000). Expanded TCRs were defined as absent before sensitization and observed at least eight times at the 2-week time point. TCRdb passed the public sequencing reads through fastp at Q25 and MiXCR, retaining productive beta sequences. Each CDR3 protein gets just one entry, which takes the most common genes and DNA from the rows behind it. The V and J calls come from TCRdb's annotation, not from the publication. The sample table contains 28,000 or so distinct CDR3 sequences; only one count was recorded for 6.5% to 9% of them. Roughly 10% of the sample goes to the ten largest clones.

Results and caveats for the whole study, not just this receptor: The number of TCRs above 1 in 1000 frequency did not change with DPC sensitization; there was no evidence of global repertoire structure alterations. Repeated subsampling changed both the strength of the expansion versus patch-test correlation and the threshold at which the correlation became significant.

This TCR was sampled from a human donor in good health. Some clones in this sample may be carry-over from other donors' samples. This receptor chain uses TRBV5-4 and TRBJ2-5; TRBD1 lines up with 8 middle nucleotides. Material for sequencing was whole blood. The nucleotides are TGTGCCAGCAGCCCCGACAGGGGTACGGAGACCCAGTACTTC. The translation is CASSPDRGTETQYF.